Listed below are T cell receptor beta chains from one sample, sequenced in a study of blood T cell repertoires in COVID-19. Repertoires were generated with immunoSEQ multiplex PCR, while TCRdb's copy carries only in-frame clones and drops some. This sample has about 67,000 clones, with approximately 87% found just once. The specimen sequenced was peripheral blood. These receptors originate from a man aged 45-65 years with active COVID-19. CDR3s include the opening cysteine and the closing phenylalanine or tryptophan. D genes are given only for firm matches. The size field is filled for only some rows; it gives once, few, many or a size class.

J	D	V	size	DNA	CDR3
TRBJ1-2	-	TRBV7-9	few	TGTGCCAGCAGCCGCTACAGGGCGGAGACGGATGGCTACACCTTC	CASSRYRAETDGYTF
TRBJ1-1	TRBD1	TRBV28	once	TGTGCCAGCAGCCGGACAGGGGGCCAAGGCACTGAAGCTTTCTTT	CASSRTGGQGTEAFF
TRBJ2-7	TRBD2	TRBV3-1/TRBV3-2	once	TGTGCCAGCAGCCAAGAAGGGTTTTGGATCGGCGGGAGCAACAACGAGCAGTACTTC	CASSQEGFWIGGSNNEQYF
TRBJ2-7	-	TRBV18	-	TGTGCCAGCTCAAAGAGCGCGTCCTACGAGCAGTACTTC	CASSKSASYEQYF
TRBJ2-1	TRBD1	TRBV27	-	TGTGCCAGCAGTATCGAGGGGGCCTCCTACAATGAGCAGTTCTTC	CASSIEGASYNEQFF
TRBJ1-1	TRBD1	TRBV5-4	-	TGTGCCAGCAGCAGTTACAGGGGGACAAACACTGAAGCTTTCTTT	CASSSYRGTNTEAFF
TRBJ1-5	-	TRBV28	-	TGTGCCACCTCCCTCGGGGATAGCAATCAGCCCCAGCATTTT	CATSLGDSNQPQHF
TRBJ1-4	-	TRBV4-3	-	TGCGCCAGCAGCCAAGATTCCGGGGGGCGGCGTAAACTGTTTTTT	CASSQDSGGRRKLFF
TRBJ2-7	TRBD1	TRBV2	-	TGTGCCGCAGGACAGGACGCCTACGAGCAGTACTTC	CAAGQDAYEQYF
TRBJ2-1	-	TRBV7-2	once	TGTGCCAGCAGCTTACCCCAGGGGCATGAGTTCTTC	CASSLPQGHEFF
TRBJ2-5	-	TRBV18	-	TGTGCCAGCTCACCACAAATAGTCCAAGAGACCCAGTACTTC	CASSPQIVQETQYF
TRBJ1-1	-	TRBV11-3	-	TGTGCCAGCAGCCAAATGCAGGGTGGCACTGAAGCTTTCTTT	CASSQMQGGTEAFF
TRBJ2-1	TRBD2	TRBV7-2	-	TGTGCCAGCAGCTTAGTTAGCGGGGGTACAAGAAATGAGCAGTTCTTC	CASSLVSGGTRNEQFF
TRBJ1-3	TRBD1	TRBV29-1	few	TGCAGCGTTGAAAGGACAGGGGGAAACACCATATATTTT	CSVERTGGNTIYF
TRBJ2-7	-	TRBV12-3/TRBV12-4	-	TGTGCCAGCAGTCCATTTCTAGGAGGCGAGCAGTACTTC	CASSPFLGGEQYF
TRBJ2-3	TRBD2	TRBV28	-	TGTGCCAGCAGTTCCCCGACTAGCGGGAGTAGGAATACGCAGTATTTT	CASSSPTSGSRNTQYF
TRBJ1-1	-	TRBV5-4	-	TGTGCCAGCAGCTTGCCCCTTACTGAAGCTTTCTTT	CASSLPLTEAFF
TRBJ1-1	-	TRBV11-2	once	TGTGCCAGCAGCTCACAACTAGTACAGCCGTCGGAAGCTTTCTTT	CASSSQLVQPSEAFF
TRBJ2-1	-	TRBV18	-	TGTGCCAGCTCACCGTCATACAATGAGCAGTTCTTC	CASSPSYNEQFF
TRBJ2-5	TRBD2	TRBV18	-	TGTGCCAGCTCACCGTCGGGGGGTGAGACCCAGTACTTC	CASSPSGGETQYF
TRBJ1-1	-	TRBV6-2/TRBV6-3	-	TGTGCCAGCAGTTTTAGTGAGAACACTGAAGCTTTCTTT	CASSFSENTEAFF
TRBJ1-1	-	TRBV7-9	-	TGTGCCAGCAGCCTGTTCACTGAAGCTTTCTTT	CASSLFTEAFF
TRBJ1-2	TRBD1	TRBV11-3	-	TGTGCCAGCAGCTTAGGGACAGGGGGTAACTATGGCTACACCTTC	CASSLGTGGNYGYTF
TRBJ2-7	-	TRBV27	-	TGTGCCAGCCGAGCCGGAGCGGAAACCTACGGGCAGTACTTC	CASRAGAETYGQYF
TRBJ2-7	TRBD2	TRBV5-1	-	TGCGCCAGCAGCTTGAAAGCGGGACTAGCGGGCAGGAGCTCCTACGAGCAGTACTTC	CASSLKAGLAGRSSYEQYF
TRBJ2-7	TRBD2	TRBV7-9	-	TGTGCCAGCAGCCCTAGCGGGGGGCCGGGGGCAGAGCGCTACGAGCAGTACTTC	CASSPSGGPGAERYEQYF
TRBJ1-5	-	TRBV7-6	-	TGTGCCAGCAGCTTAGAATCCAGGGGAGGCAATCAGCCCCAGCATTTT	CASSLESRGGNQPQHF
TRBJ2-2	-	TRBV19	-	TGTGCCATAAAAGTTTCGGGTCAGGGGCCCGGGGAGCTGTTTTTT	CAIKVSGQGPGELFF
TRBJ2-1	-	TRBV28	-	TGTGCCAGCAGTTCATACACCGACAATGAGCAGTTCTTC	CASSSYTDNEQFF
TRBJ2-3	TRBD2	TRBV7-6	-	TGTGCCAGCAGCTTAGCTACCCCCGGGACTAGCGCTCGGGCCACAGATACGCAGTATTTT	CASSLATPGTSARATDTQYF
TRBJ2-5	TRBD2	TRBV5-1	-	TGCGCCAGCAGCTTCTCTAGCGGGGGAGAGACCCAGTACTTC	CASSFSSGGETQYF
TRBJ2-3	-	TRBV4-2	-	TGTGCCAGCAGCCAAGAAGGAATCGCCCGGGGAGATACGCAGTATTTT	CASSQEGIARGDTQYF
TRBJ2-1	-	TRBV11-2	-	TGTGCCAGCAGCCCCGTCCGGAATGAGCAGTTCTTC	CASSPVRNEQFF
TRBJ1-1	-	TRBV7-2	few	TGTGCCAGCAGCTTTAGCCAGATGAACACTGAAGCTTTCTTT	CASSFSQMNTEAFF
TRBJ2-7	TRBD2	TRBV2	-	TGTGCCAGCAGGCGGGGGGACTCCCAGTCCTACGAGCAGTACTTC	CASRRGDSQSYEQYF
TRBJ2-7	-	TRBV29-1	-	TGCAGCGCAAGGACACTCTACTACGAGCAGTACTTC	CSARTLYYEQYF
TRBJ1-5	-	TRBV21-1	-	TGTGCCAGCAGCAGGCAGACAGGGACTAATCAGCCCCAGCATTTT	CASSRQTGTNQPQHF
TRBJ2-1	TRBD2	TRBV9	-	TGTGCCAGCAGCGCCCAGACTAGCAGAAATGAGCAGTTCTTC	CASSAQTSRNEQFF
TRBJ1-1	-	TRBV9	-	TGTGCCAGCAGCGCCGACCTCCGGGGCCGGGGGACTGAAGCTTTCTTT	CASSADLRGRGTEAFF
TRBJ2-3	-	TRBV15	-	TGTGCCACCAGCAGAGATAGCCGGTATAGCACAGATACGCAGTATTTT	CATSRDSRYSTDTQYF
TRBJ2-7	-	TRBV11-2	few	TGTGCCAGCAGCTTATTGGGGTTGGTGGGAGACGAGCAGTACTTC	CASSLLGLVGDEQYF